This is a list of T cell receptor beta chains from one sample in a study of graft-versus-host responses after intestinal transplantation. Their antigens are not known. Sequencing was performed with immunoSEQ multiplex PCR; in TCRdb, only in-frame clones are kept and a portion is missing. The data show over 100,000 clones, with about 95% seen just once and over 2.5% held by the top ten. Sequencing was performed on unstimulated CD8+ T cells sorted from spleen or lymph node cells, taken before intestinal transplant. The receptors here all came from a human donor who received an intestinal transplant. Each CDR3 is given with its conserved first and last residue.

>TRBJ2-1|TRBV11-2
CASSHWTSGVMVRIEQFF
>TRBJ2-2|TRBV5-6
CASSLDQNTGELFF
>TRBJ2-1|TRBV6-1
CASNPGTGVYNEQFF
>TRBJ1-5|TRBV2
CASQMYPGRSYSNQPQHF
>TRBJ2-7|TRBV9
CASSVEEASGPYEQYF
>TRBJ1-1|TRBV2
CASSQRGGVNTEAFF
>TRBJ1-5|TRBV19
CASSTTGGSQPQHF
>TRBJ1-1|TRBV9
CASSAGGYTEAFF
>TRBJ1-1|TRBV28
CASSAGFMNTEAFF
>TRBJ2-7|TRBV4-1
CASSQRDSDTYEQYF
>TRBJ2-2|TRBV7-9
CASSLEQEWYTGELFF
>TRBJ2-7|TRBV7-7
CASSLARGYEQYF
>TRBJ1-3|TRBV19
CASSISGNTIYF
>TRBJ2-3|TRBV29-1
CSVEEGDTQYF
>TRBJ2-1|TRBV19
CASSPGDSYNEQFF
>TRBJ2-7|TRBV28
CASSFRAGGREQYF
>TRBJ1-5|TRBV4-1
CASSHLEGVGQPQHF
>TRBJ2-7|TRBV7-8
CASSPLGQGGTYEQYF
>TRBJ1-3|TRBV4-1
CASSQVTGGSGNTIYF
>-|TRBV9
CASTATGASYEQYF
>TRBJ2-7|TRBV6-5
CASSYGASGIYEQYF
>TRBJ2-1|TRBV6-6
CASSYSRVNEQFF
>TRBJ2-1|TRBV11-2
CASSSWDSPGNEQFF
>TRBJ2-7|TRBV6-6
CASSYSAGSYEQYF
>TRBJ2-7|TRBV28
CASSLGEQYF
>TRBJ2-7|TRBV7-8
CASSPGGATEQYF